The rows below give T cell receptor beta chains drawn from one sample of a study of blood T cell repertoires in COVID-19. The data were produced by immunoSEQ multiplex PCR, yet TCRdb's version contains in-frame clones alone and is incomplete. The table records approximately 46,000 clones, approximately 84% of them present only once. Input material: peripheral blood. The receptors here all came from a woman between 65 and 79 years old in a cohort sampled during active COVID-19. The CDR3 runs from the conserved cysteine through the conserved F or W. The D gene is left open where the match is weak. Not every row has a clone size; where given, it reads once, few, many or a size class.

V	J	size	D	DNA	CDR3
TRBV10-3	TRBJ1-2	NA	TRBD1	TGTGCCATCAGGATGACAGGGGGCGACGGCTACACCTTC	CAIRMTGGDGYTF
TRBV6-5	TRBJ2-2	NA	TRBD2	TGTGCCAGCAGTTACTGGGAGGGCCACCTTGGGGGGGAGCTGTTTTTT	CASSYWEGHLGGELFF
TRBV29-1	TRBJ2-3	NA	TRBD2	TGCAGCGTGGGACCTAGGACTAGCGGGAGAGGAGATACGCAGTATTTT	CSVGPRTSGRGDTQYF
TRBV7-9	TRBJ2-7	NA	NA	TGTGCCAGCAGCTTTATTGCGGACTCCTACGAGCAGTACTTC	CASSFIADSYEQYF
TRBV5-1	TRBJ2-3	NA	NA	TGCGCCAGCAGCCCAAGAGCGGATACTAGCACAGATACGCAGTATTTT	CASSPRADTSTDTQYF
TRBV27	TRBJ2-7	once	TRBD2	TGTGCCAGCAGTTTAAGGGCTAGCGGGCTATACGAGCAGTACTTC	CASSLRASGLYEQYF
TRBV6-6	TRBJ2-7	NA	TRBD2	TGTGCCAGCAGTTACGGACTAGCGGGAGGCCACGAGCAGTACTTC	CASSYGLAGGHEQYF
TRBV28	TRBJ2-7	NA	NA	TGTGCCAGCAGTTTATCCCGGCTAGGTATCTACGAGCAGTACTTC	CASSLSRLGIYEQYF
TRBV14	TRBJ1-2	NA	NA	TGTGCCAGCAGCCACTGGGACAAAGCGAAAGCTAACTATGGCTACACCTTC	CASSHWDKAKANYGYTF
TRBV10-3	TRBJ1-1	once	TRBD1	TGTGCCATCAAAAGTACTGAACAGGGGCCGGTCACTGAAGCTTTCTTT	CAIKSTEQGPVTEAFF
TRBV4-3	TRBJ1-3	NA	NA	TGCGCCAGCAGCCGACAGGACCGTGGAAACACCATATATTTT	CASSRQDRGNTIYF
TRBV7-9	TRBJ2-2	NA	TRBD1	TGTGCCAGCAGCTTCGGGACAGGGTCCACCGGGGAGCTGTTTTTT	CASSFGTGSTGELFF
TRBV12-1	TRBJ2-5	NA	NA	TGTGCCACCTTCTTTCCCCAGGGGGAAGAGACCCAGTACTTC	CATFFPQGEETQYF
TRBV18	TRBJ2-3	few	NA	TGTGCCAGCTCACCAGACCCAGCGGGTACGCAGTATTTT	CASSPDPAGTQYF
TRBV5-4	TRBJ2-5	once	TRBD2	TGTGCCAGCAGCTTGGCTAGCGGGGGGGGCGAGACCCAGTACTTC	CASSLASGGGETQYF
TRBV29-1	TRBJ1-3	NA	NA	TGCAGCGTAATCGACATGTCTGGAAACACCATATATTTT	CSVIDMSGNTIYF
TRBV9	TRBJ2-3	NA	NA	TGTGCCAGCAGCGTAGCTGTTTCTAGCACAGATACGCAGTATTTT	CASSVAVSSTDTQYF
TRBV6-5	TRBJ1-1	NA	NA	TGTGCCAGCAGTTACTCCCAGGAGAACACTGAAGCTTTCTTT	CASSYSQENTEAFF